A single sample is the source of the 30 T cell receptor beta chains below, sequenced in a study of cytomegalovirus exposure and HLA in healthy donors. PCR involved 60 Vbeta and 13 Jbeta primers. Only in-frame clones appear in the TCRdb table, and some are missing; sequencing was by immunoSEQ multiplex PCR. This table has approximately 180,000 clones, about two thirds appearing once. The source material was PBMCs. Receptors were obtained from a human donor in good health.

The gene calls are TRBV30 and TRBJ2-7; D uncertain. This CDR3 comprises 11 residues. Trimming stripped 7 bases from V and 6 bases from J, with 13 bases between. CDR1 GTSNPN and CDR2 SVGIG come from the germline V gene (reference sequence). CDR3 region: CASSRYPEQYF. DNA of the CDR3: TGTGCCTCGTCCAGGTACCCCGAGCAGTACTTC.

This rearrangement joins TRBV7-3 to TRBJ2-7; unclear D gene. There are 11 residues in the CDR3. The germline V gene encodes CDR1 SGHTA and CDR2 FQGTGA. V was shortened by 1 base and J by 5 bases, with 3 bases between the two germline ends. CDR3 residues: CASSLKHEQYF. CDR3 nucleotide sequence: TGTGCCAGCAGCTTAAAGCACGAGCAGTACTTC.

A note on this clone: One junction end does not reproduce the germline sequence, and a read error may be involved. The chain uses TRBV2 and TRBJ1-2, with 10 bases matching TRBD1. Germline V gene lookup returns CDR1 SNHLY and CDR2 FYNNEI. The CDR3 is made up of 14 amino acids. CDR3 in amino acids: CASREGTGEGRDTF. The CDR3 DNA follows: TGTGCCAGCAGGGAAGGGACAGGGGAAGGAAGGGACACCTTC.

This clone turned up a few times. The chain employs TRBV27 and TRBJ1-5; 10 bases fit TRBD1. Germline V CDR1 and CDR2: MNHEY, SMNVEV (reference sequence). V was clipped by 2 bases and J by 6 bases; unmatched bases: 7. The CDR3 is made up of 16 amino acids. The CDR3 region is CASSLKRTGGGQPQHF. As DNA, the CDR3 is TGTGCCAGCAGTTTAAAGAGGACAGGGGGGGGTCAGCCCCAGCATTTT.

This rearrangement joins TRBV6-5 to TRBJ2-7; TRBD1 is a possible D gene (6 bases). Trimming stripped 9 bases from V and 7 bases from J, with 13 bases between. CDR3 length: 11 amino acids. Germline V gene data show CDR1 as MNHEY and CDR2 as SVGAGI. The CDR3 loop is CASDRYREQYF. CDR3 DNA sequence: TGTGCCAGTGACAGGTACCGGGAGCAGTACTTC.

The V call is TRBV30, the J call TRBJ2-2; 9 bases map to TRBD1. The V gene's germline CDR1 is GTSNPN and CDR2 SVGIG (reference sequence). With V trimmed by 0 bases and J by 7 bases, 6 bases remained unmatched. The CDR3 totals 15 residues. The CDR3 DNA follows: TGTGCCTGGAGTGTACGGGACAGGGTGAACGGGGAGCTGTTTTTT. This encodes CAWSVRDRVNGELFF.

The J gene is TRBJ1-1, the V gene TRBV14; D not certain. The V end lost 4 bases, the J end lost 6 bases, and 12 bases lay between the germline ends. The CDR3 runs 13 residues. Looked up from germline, CDR1 is SGHDN and CDR2 is FVKESK. The CDR3 loop reads CASSLARVSEAFF. Here the CDR3 DNA reads TGTGCCAGCAGCCTCGCTAGAGTCTCTGAAGCTTTCTTT.

The rearrangement links TRBV7-2 to TRBJ1-1; D unclear. The germline V and J ends were trimmed by 3 bases and 1 base, with 15 bases remaining between them. The germline V gene encodes CDR1 SGHTA and CDR2 FQGNSA. The CDR3 is made up of 16 amino acids. The CDR3 is CASSFLGLEANTEAFF. The CDR3 DNA follows: TGTGCCAGCAGCTTCCTCGGACTGGAAGCGAACACTGAAGCTTTCTTT.

V is TRBV11-2 and J is TRBJ2-7, with TRBD1 matching 8 bases. CDR1 and CDR2 (germline): SGHAT, FQNNGV. V shed 1 base and J 4 bases; nucleotides not matched to a gene: 6. The CDR3 is 15 residues long. This chain's CDR3 is CASSLGTGTHYEQYF. CDR3 sequence (DNA): TGTGCCAGCAGCTTAGGGACAGGGACCCATTACGAGCAGTACTTC.

The chain combines TRBV7-2 with TRBJ2-1, with TRBD2 as a possible D gene (6 bases). The germline gives CDR1 SGHTA, CDR2 FQGNSA. The CDR3 totals 15 residues. Trimming took off 3 bases at V and 0 bases at J, with 9 bases between the two ends. The CDR3 bases are TGTGCCAGCAGCTTGGGACTCAACTCCTACAATGAGCAGTTCTTC. Protein sequence: CASSLGLNSYNEQFF.

This clone was recorded only once. The rearrangement links TRBV7-9 to TRBJ1-1; 9 nucleotides align to TRBD1. From germline, CDR1 is SEHNR and CDR2 FQNEAQ (reference sequence). The CDR3 extends over 13 amino acids. J lost 8 bases, V lost 7 bases, and 8 bases had no gene match. The DNA for the CDR3 is TGTGCCAGCAAACAGGGGGCCCCCACGGAAGCTTTCTTT. Translating gives CASKQGAPTEAFF. Complete variable domain (other parts from reference TRBV7-9 and TRBJ1-1): DTGVSQNPRHKITKRGQNVTFRCDPISEHNRLYWYRQTLGQGPEFLTYFQNEAQLEKSRLLSDRFSAERPKGSFSTLEIQRTEQGDSAMYLCASKQGAPTEAFFGQGTRLTVV.

The V and J genes are TRBV6-5 and TRBJ1-3, with 7 bases fitting TRBD1. V lost 6 bases to trimming and J lost 4 bases; unmatched junction nucleotides: 9. Germline CDR1 and CDR2: MNHEY and SVGAGI. The CDR3 has 15 residues. In DNA, the CDR3 is TGTGCCAGCAGATTGGACAGGACCGTGGGAAACACCATATATTTT. Translating it yields CASRLDRTVGNTIYF.

The chain uses TRBV30 and TRBJ2-7, with 8 bases that match TRBD1. Trimming removed 0 bases from V and 7 bases from J; junction bases left unmatched: 8. The germline gives CDR1 GTSNPN, CDR2 SVGIG (reference sequence). This CDR3 is built from 14 residues. CDR3 sequence: CAWSVGTGGWEQYF. The CDR3, as DNA: TGTGCCTGGAGTGTTGGGACAGGAGGGTGGGAGCAGTACTTC.

V gene TRBV7-2 combines with J gene TRBJ1-1, with 10 bases lining up with TRBD1. V was pared by 4 bases and J by 7 bases, with 18 bases of the junction left unmatched. The CDR3 is 18 amino acids. The germline gives CDR1 SGHTA, CDR2 FQGNSA. In DNA form, the CDR3 reads TGTGCCAGCAGCTCCCGGACAGGGGGGCTGGGCGGTGCGGGTGAAGCTTTCTTT. This sequence encodes CASSSRTGGLGGAGEAFF.

The rearrangement links TRBV10-3 to TRBJ2-3, with 14 bases that match TRBD2. This CDR3 is built from 20 residues. The germline CDR1 and CDR2 sequences are ENHRY and SYGVKD. J was trimmed by 0 bases and V by 2 bases; bases with no gene match: 10. CDR3 sequence (DNA): TGTGCCATCAGTGAGACCACCGGGACTAGCGGGGGCCTGAGCACAGATACGCAGTATTTT. Translating it yields CAISETTGTSGGLSTDTQYF.

This clone occurred a few times. V gene TRBV9 combines with J gene TRBJ2-7, with D possibly being TRBD2 (6 bases). Trimming pared 3 bases from V and 4 bases from J, leaving 20 bases between. The germline CDR1 and CDR2 sequences are SGDLS and YYNGEE. The CDR3 runs to 16 residues. CDR3 DNA sequence: TGTGCCAGCAGCGCCCGCTCCGGGACTCCCATTTACGAGCAGTACTTC. It codes for CASSARSGTPIYEQYF.

On this clone: Distinct nucleotide sequences in the sample also encode this CDR3. V gene TRBV19 combines with J gene TRBJ2-7, with 7 nucleotides matching TRBD2. Per the germline V gene, CDR1 is LNHDA and CDR2 is SQIVND (reference sequence). After removal of 1 base from V and 0 bases from J, the junction contained 0 bases not matched to a gene. The CDR3 length is 14 residues. The CDR3: CASSIGGGSYEQYF. CDR3 bases: TGTGCCAGTAGTATAGGCGGGGGCTCCTACGAGCAGTACTTC. The full variable domain, completed using reference TRBV19 and TRBJ2-7, is DGGITQSPKYLFRKEGQNVTLSCEQNLNHDAMYWYRQDPGQGLRLIYYSQIVNDFQKGDIAEGYSVSREKKESFPLTVTSAQKNPTAFYLCASSIGGGSYEQYFGPGTRLTVT.

The chain joins TRBV7-9 to TRBJ2-3; 7 nucleotides line up with TRBD2. The germline V gene encodes CDR1 SEHNR and CDR2 FQNEAQ (reference sequence). V lost 5 bases, J lost 2 bases, and 7 bases stayed unmatched. The CDR3 runs to 15 residues. The CDR3 nucleotides read TGTGCCAGCAGCCAAACCGGGACTATCACAGATACGCAGTATTTT. Amino acids: CASSQTGTITDTQYF.

The chain has TRBV29-1 and TRBJ2-7; TRBD2 is a possible D gene (6 bases). CDR1 is SQVTM, CDR2 ANQGSEA, per germline. This CDR3 is 12 amino acids long. Trimming shortened V by 3 bases and J by 3 bases, and 9 bases separated the two germline ends. CDR3 DNA: TGCAGCGTTGATCCCGGGGGCTACGAGCAGTACTTC. Amino acids: CSVDPGGYEQYF.

This chain joins TRBV5-1 and TRBJ1-1; tentative D call: TRBD1 (5 bases). This CDR3 spans 14 amino acids. Trimming cost V 5 bases and J 4 bases, with 15 bases left between them. Germline V lookup: CDR1 SGHRS, CDR2 YFSETQ. This chain's CDR3 is CASRGEAPGTEAFF. The CDR3 DNA is TGCGCCAGCAGGGGGGAGGCCCCCGGCACTGAAGCTTTCTTT.

The genes are TRBV9 and TRBJ1-2, with no clear D. The germline V and J ends were trimmed by 4 bases and 3 bases, with 10 bases remaining between them. The CDR3 sequence is 13 residues long. CDR1 and CDR2 from the germline V gene are SGDLS and YYNGEE. The CDR3: CASSRDWDYGYTF. CDR3 DNA sequence: TGTGCCAGCAGCCGGGATTGGGACTATGGCTACACCTTC.

This clone was seen more than once but under ten times. The chain employs TRBV21-1 and TRBJ1-1. TRBV21-1 is flagged as a pseudogene. This CDR3 is built from 17 residues. As DNA, the CDR3 is TGTGCCAGCAGCCCCCGCCCCGGGGGCGGGGGTAACACTGAAGCTTTCTTT. This translates into CASSPRPGGGGNTEAFF.

V and J are TRBV7-3 and TRBJ2-7; 8 nucleotides line up with TRBD2. The trim removed 1 base at V and 2 bases at J, leaving 7 bases unmatched. The germline V gene encodes CDR1 SGHTA and CDR2 FQGTGA. This CDR3 is built from 16 residues. The CDR3: CASSLNGRTSPYEQYF. CDR3 in DNA: TGTGCCAGCAGCTTAAATGGGAGGACTAGCCCCTACGAGCAGTACTTC.

The V and J genes are TRBV19 and TRBJ2-6; 8 bases align to TRBD1. CDR1 is LNHDA, CDR2 SQIVND, per germline (reference sequence). This CDR3 region has 18 residues. Trimming at V came to 9 bases and at J to 0 bases, leaving 13 bases not matched to a gene. The CDR3 region is CASLKWGQVISGANVLTF. The CDR3 nucleotides are TGTGCCAGCTTAAAGTGGGGACAGGTAATCTCTGGGGCCAACGTCCTGACTTTC.

The rearrangement uses TRBV4-1 and TRBJ1-2, with 7 bases aligning to TRBD1. The CDR3 runs 16 residues. Germline lookup yields CDR1 MGHRA and CDR2 YSYEKL. V lost 6 bases, J lost 2 bases, and 12 bases stayed unmatched. The CDR3 DNA reads as TGCGCCAGCAGGCGTGAGCGGACAGGACAAAACTATGGCTACACCTTC. This codes for CASRRERTGQNYGYTF.

The V call is TRBV2, the J call TRBJ2-3; 9 bases fit TRBD2. The CDR3 consists of 15 residues. The V gene end was trimmed by 4 bases and the J gene end by 4 bases; junction bases not matched to a gene: 6. From germline, CDR1 is SNHLY and CDR2 FYNNEI. The CDR3 region is CASSGAGGYADTQYF. CDR3 bases: TGTGCCAGCAGTGGAGCGGGGGGATATGCAGATACGCAGTATTTT.

This rearrangement joins TRBV29-1 to TRBJ2-7; 8 bases line up with TRBD1. The V gene end was trimmed by 3 bases and the J gene end by 0 bases; junction bases not matched to a gene: 7. CDR3 size: 15 residues. Germline lookup yields CDR1 SQVTM and CDR2 ANQGSEA. Here the CDR3 reads CSVDDRQGISYEQYF. CDR3 nucleotide sequence: TGCAGCGTTGACGATCGACAGGGGATCTCCTACGAGCAGTACTTC.

The V gene is TRBV7-2, the J gene TRBJ1-1, with D possibly TRBD1 on 5 matching bases. The germline V gene encodes CDR1 SGHTA and CDR2 FQGNSA. V lost 3 bases and J 4 bases, leaving 12 bases between the germline ends. The length of the CDR3 is 14 residues. This CDR3 is CASSLVGGPTEAFF. The CDR3 DNA is TGTGCCAGCAGCTTGGTCGGGGGACCCACTGAAGCTTTCTTT.

The chain joins TRBV2 to TRBJ1-1, with D unclear. The V gene lost 4 bases and the J gene lost 4 bases, with 22 bases spanning the gap. Germline CDR1 SNHLY, CDR2 FYNNEI. CDR3 size: 17 residues. The CDR3 DNA follows: TGTGCCAGCAGTGGAGGAGGGTCAAGTGGGGTGTTCACTGAAGCTTTCTTT. Protein: CASSGGGSSGVFTEAFF. Full variable domain (missing parts from reference TRBV2 and TRBJ1-1): EPEVTQTPSHQVTQMGQEVILRCVPISNHLYFYWYRQILGQKVEFLVSFYNNEISEKSEIFDDQFSVERPDGSNFTLKIRSTKLEDSAMYFCASSGGGSSGVFTEAFFGQGTRLTVV.

This chain links TRBV18 with TRBJ2-5; 9 nucleotides align to TRBD2. The J segment lost 2 bases and the V segment lost 6 bases, leaving 7 bases of the junction unmatched. The CDR3 is 15 residues long. Germline V CDR1 and CDR2: KGHSH, LQKENI. CDR3 region: CASSSSGGQQETQYF. For the CDR3, the DNA is TGTGCCAGCTCGTCCAGCGGGGGGCAACAAGAGACCCAGTACTTC.